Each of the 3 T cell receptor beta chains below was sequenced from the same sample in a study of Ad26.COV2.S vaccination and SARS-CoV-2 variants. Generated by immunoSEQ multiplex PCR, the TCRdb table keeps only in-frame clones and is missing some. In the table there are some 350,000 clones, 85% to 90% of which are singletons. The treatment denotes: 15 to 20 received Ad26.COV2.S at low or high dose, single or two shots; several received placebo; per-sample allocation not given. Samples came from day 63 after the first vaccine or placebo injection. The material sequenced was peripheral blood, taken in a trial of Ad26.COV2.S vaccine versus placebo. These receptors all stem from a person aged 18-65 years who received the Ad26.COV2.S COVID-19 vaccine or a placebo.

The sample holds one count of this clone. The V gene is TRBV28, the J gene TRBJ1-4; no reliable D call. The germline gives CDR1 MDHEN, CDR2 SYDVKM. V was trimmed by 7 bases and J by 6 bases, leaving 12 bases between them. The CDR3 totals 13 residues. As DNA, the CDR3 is TGTGCCAGCACCCCCGGGCAGGATGAAAAACTGTTTTTT. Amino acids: CASTPGQDEKLFF. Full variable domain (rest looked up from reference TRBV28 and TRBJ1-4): DVKVTQSSRYLVKRTGEKVFLECVQDMDHENMFWYRQDPGLGLRLIYFSYDVKMKEKGDIPEGYSVSREKKERFSLILESASTNQTSMYLCASTPGQDEKLFFGSGTQLSVL.

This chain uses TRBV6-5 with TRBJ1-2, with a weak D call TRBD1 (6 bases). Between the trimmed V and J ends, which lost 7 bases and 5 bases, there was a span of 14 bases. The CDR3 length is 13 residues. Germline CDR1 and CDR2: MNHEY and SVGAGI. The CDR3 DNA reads TGTGCCAGCAAGGGGGACGAGTGGTATGGCTACACCTTC. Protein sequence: CASKGDEWYGYTF.

The CDR3 protein is CASSQLGRSGETDTQYF. The CDR3, as DNA: TGTGCCAGCAGCCAACTAGGGCGGAGCGGGGAAACAGATACGCAGTATTTT. The J gene is TRBJ2-3, the V gene TRBV7-2, with TRBD2 matching over 7 bases. With V trimmed by 5 bases and J by 3 bases, 14 bases remained unmatched. Germline V gene sequence: CDR1 SGHTA, CDR2 FQGNSA. The length of the CDR3 is 17 residues.